The source of this T cell receptor (beta chain) is a study of shared clonotypes between healthy human individuals. On the study more broadly: Each donor had three CD4 naive, three CD4 memory, two CD8 naive and one CD8 memory plate.

Adult Caucasians living in Nashville, Tennessee made up all of the donors. The CD8 memory sample joined CD45RO+ cells and CCR7-negative CD45RA+ cells. Deep-level settings were used for running the assay. Assay used: immunoSEQ multiplex PCR; TCRdb lists only in-frame clones, some missing. Of roughly 720,000 clones in the sample, 90% were seen once. The clonotype was recovered from a man aged 18 to 29 in good health. Some clones in this sample may be carry-over from other donors' samples. Source material: memory CD8+ T cells from PBMCs. The subset here: CD45RO+ cells pooled with CCR7-negative TemRA cells.

The CDR3 DNA follows: TGTGCCCTCGCTAGCGGGAGCAGCACAGATACGCAGTATTTT. Encoded protein: CALASGSSTDTQYF. J is TRBJ2-3 and V is TRBV6-1; 10 nucleotides match TRBD2. Germline CDR1 reads MNHNS; CDR2 reads SASEGT. Trimming took 11 bases from V and 0 from J; bases not matched to a gene: 5. The CDR3 has 14 amino acids.